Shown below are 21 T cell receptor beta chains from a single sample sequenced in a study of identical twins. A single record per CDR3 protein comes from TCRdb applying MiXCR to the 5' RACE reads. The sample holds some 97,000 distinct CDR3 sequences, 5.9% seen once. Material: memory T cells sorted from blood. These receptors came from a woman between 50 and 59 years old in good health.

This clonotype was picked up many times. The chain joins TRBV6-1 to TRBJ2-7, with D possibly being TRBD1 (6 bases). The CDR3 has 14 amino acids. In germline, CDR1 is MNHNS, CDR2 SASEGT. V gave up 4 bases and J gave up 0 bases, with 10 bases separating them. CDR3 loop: CASSVRQDSYEQYF. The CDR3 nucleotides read TGTGCCAGCAGTGTACGACAGGACTCCTACGAGCAGTACTTC.

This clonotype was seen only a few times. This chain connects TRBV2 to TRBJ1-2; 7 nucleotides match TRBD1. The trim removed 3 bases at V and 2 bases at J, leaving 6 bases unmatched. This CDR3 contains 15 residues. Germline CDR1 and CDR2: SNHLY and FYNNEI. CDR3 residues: CASSDGTEANYGYTF. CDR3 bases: TGTGCCAGCAGTGACGGGACAGAGGCCAACTATGGCTACACCTTC.

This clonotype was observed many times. CDR3 nucleotide sequence: TGTGCCAGCCCTAGTTCGGGAGCGGATCGCTCCTACAATGAGCAGTTCTTC. It encodes CASPSSGADRSYNEQFF. The genes are TRBV28 and TRBJ2-1, with TRBD2 as a possible D gene (6 bases). The CDR3 loop spans 17 amino acids. Per germline, CDR1 MDHEN and CDR2 SYDVKM. Trimming stripped 8 bases from V and 0 bases from J, with 20 bases between.

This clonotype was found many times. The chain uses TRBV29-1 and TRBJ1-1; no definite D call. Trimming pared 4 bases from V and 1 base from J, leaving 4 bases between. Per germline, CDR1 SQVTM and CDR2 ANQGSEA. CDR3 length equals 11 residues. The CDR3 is CSVGANTEAFF. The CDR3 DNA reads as TGCAGCGTTGGTGCGAACACTGAAGCTTTCTTT.

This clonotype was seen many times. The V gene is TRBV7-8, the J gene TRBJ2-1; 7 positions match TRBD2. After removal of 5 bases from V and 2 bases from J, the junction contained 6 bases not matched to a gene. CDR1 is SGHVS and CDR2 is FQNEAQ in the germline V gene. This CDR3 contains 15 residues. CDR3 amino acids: CASSPGLAAYNEQFF. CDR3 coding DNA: TGTGCCAGCAGCCCTGGCCTAGCGGCCTACAATGAGCAGTTCTTC.

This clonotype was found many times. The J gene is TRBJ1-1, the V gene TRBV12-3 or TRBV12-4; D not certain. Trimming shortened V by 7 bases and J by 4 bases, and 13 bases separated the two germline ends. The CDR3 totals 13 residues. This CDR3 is CASMLMPGTEAFF. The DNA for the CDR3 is TGTGCCAGCATGTTAATGCCGGGCACTGAAGCTTTCTTT.

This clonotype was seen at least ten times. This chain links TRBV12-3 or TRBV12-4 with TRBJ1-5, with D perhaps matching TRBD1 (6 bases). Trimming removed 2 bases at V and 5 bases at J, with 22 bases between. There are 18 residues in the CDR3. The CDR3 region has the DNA TGTGCCAGCAGTTTATTTCAGTTCCGGGGGCCGGAAGATCAGCCCCAGCATTTT. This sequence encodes CASSLFQFRGPEDQPQHF.

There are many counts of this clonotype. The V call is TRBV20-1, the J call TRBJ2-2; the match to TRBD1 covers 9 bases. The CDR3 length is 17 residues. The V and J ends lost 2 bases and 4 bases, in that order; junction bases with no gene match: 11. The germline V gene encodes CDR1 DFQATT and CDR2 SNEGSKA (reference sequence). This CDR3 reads CSARRAGQGGGTGELFF. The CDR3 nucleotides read TGCAGTGCTAGACGGGCGGGACAGGGTGGTGGCACCGGGGAGCTGTTTTTT.

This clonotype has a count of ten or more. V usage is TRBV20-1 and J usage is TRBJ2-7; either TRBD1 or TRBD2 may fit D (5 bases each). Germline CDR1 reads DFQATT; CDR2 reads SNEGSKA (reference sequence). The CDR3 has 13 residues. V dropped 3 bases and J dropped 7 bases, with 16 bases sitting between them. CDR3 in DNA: TGCAGTGCTAGCCGGGGAGTAAAGGGGGAGCAGTACGTC. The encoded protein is CSASRGVKGEQYV.

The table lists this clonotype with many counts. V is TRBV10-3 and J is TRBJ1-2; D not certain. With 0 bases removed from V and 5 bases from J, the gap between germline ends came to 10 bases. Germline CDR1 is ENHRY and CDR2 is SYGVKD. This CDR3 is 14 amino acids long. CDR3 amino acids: CAISESQPIYGYTF. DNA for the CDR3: TGTGCCATCAGTGAGTCGCAGCCAATATATGGCTACACCTTC.

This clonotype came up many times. CDR3 in amino acids: CASSSRDRTPEQYF. Written as DNA, the CDR3 is TGTGCCAGCAGCTCCCGGGACAGGACGCCCGAGCAGTACTTC. This chain joins TRBV9 and TRBJ2-7; 8 bases map to TRBD1. CDR1 is SGDLS, CDR2 YYNGEE, per germline. There are 14 residues in the CDR3. The trim removed 4 bases at V and 6 bases at J, leaving 9 bases unmatched. Looking up the rest from reference TRBV9 and TRBJ2-7 gives the full variable domain: DSGVTQTPKHLITATGQRVTLRCSPRSGDLSVYWYQQSLDQGLQFLIQYYNGEERAKGNILERFSAQQFPDLHSELNLSSLELGDSALYFCASSSRDRTPEQYFGPGTRLTVT.

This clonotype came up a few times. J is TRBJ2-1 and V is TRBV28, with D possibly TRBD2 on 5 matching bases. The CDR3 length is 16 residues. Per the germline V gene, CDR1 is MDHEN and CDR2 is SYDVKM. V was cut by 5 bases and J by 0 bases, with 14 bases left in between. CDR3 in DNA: TGTGCCAGCAGTGAGTCTGGAGGCTACTCCTACAATGAGCAGTTCTTC. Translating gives CASSESGGYSYNEQFF.

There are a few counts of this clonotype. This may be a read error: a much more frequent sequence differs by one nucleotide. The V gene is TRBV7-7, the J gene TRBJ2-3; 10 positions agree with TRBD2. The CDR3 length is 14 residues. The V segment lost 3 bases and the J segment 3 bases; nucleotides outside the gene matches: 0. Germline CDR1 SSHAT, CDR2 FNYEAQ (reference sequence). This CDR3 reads CASSFSGRTDTQYF. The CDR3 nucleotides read TGTGCCAGCAGCTTTAGCGGGAGGACAGATACGCAGTATTTT.

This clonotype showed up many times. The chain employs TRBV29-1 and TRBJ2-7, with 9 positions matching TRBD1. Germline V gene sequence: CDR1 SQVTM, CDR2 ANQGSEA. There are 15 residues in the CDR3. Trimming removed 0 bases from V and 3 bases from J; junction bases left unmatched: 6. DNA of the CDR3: TGCAGCGTTGAAGACGGGACAGGGAGCATCTACGAGCAGTACTTC. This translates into CSVEDGTGSIYEQYF.

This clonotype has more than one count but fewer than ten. In nucleotides, the CDR3 is TGCGCCAGCAGCTTGGGGACAGGGCCCAGGTTATCGTACACCTTC. Translation gives CASSLGTGPRLSYTF. J is TRBJ1-2 and V is TRBV5-1; 8 bases map to TRBD1. The germline gives CDR1 SGHRS, CDR2 YFSETQ. CDR3 size: 15 residues. Trimming took 0 bases from V and 11 from J; bases not matched to a gene: 12. The complete variable domain, with remaining parts taken from reference TRBV5-1 and TRBJ1-2, reads KAGVTQTPRYLIKTRGQQVTLSCSPISGHRSVSWYQQTPGQGLQFLFEYFSETQRNKGNFPGRFSGRQFSNSRSEMNVSTLELGDSALYLCASSLGTGPRLSYTFGSGTRLTVV.

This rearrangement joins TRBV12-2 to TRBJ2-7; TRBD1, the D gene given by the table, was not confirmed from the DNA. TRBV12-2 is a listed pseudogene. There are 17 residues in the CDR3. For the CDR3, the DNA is TGTGCAAGTCACCTCTATGCCGGGACCCACCTTTCCTACGAGCAGTACGTC. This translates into CASHLYAGTHLSYEQYV.

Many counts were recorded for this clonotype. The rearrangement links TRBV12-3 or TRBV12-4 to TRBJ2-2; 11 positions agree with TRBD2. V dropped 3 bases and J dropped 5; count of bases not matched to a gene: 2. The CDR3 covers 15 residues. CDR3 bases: TGTGCCAGCAGTTTGGCTAGCGGGAGGACCGGGGAGCTGTTTTTT. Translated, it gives CASSLASGRTGELFF.

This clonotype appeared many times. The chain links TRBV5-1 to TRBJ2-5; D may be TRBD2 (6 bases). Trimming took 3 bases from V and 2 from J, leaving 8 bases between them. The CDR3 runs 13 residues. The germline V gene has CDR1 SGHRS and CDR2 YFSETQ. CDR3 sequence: CASSSRGQETQYF. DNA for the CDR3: TGCGCCAGCAGCTCCCGGGGGCAAGAGACCCAGTACTTC.

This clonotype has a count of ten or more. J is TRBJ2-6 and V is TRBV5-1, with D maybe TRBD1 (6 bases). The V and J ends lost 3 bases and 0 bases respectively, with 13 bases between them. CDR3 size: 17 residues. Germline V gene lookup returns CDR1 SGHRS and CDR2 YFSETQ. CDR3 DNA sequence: TGCGCCAGCAGCTACGACAGGTTGGGCTCTGGGGCCAACGTCCTGACTTTC. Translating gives CASSYDRLGSGANVLTF.

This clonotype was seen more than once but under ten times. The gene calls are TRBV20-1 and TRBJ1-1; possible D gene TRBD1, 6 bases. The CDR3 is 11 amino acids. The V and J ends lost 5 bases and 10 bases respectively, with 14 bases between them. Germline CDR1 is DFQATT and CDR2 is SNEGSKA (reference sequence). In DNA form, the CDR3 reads TGCAGTGCTCGGGAGGGGGGGCGAGCTTTCTTT. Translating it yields CSAREGGRAFF.

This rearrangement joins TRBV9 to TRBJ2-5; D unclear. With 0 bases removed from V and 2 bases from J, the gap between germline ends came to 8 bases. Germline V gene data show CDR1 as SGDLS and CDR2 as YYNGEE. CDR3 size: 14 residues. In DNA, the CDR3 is TGTGCCAGCAGCGTAGTGGGCTGGCAAGAGACCCAGTACTTC. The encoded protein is CASSVVGWQETQYF.